This T cell receptor beta chain was obtained from a study of CD8 T cells in Susac syndrome. Study background: Within the sequenced Susac syndrome patient group, five or six exhibited active disease and roughly 8 were in remission. The study, taken as a whole, reports: In Susac patients, clonal expansion was not detected in CD4+ cells.

Random hexamers were used to reverse transcribe the RNA input (about 0.5 to 1 ug). The TCR beta CDR3 was amplified by immunoSEQ multiplex PCR across 54 Vbeta, 13 Jbeta. TCRdb recomputed calls from the immunoSEQ multiplex PCR reads with MiXCR, one row per CDR3 protein. This sample has more than 150,000 distinct CDR3 sequences; approximately 95% occur once, and the top ten carry around 0.096%. The CD8+ and CD4+ T cells were negatively isolated, with the TEMRA cells enriched by FACS. As for this clonotype: Its specificity is not known.

V lost 3 bases to trimming and J lost 0 bases; unmatched junction nucleotides: 6. The CDR3 totals 17 residues. This clonotype originated in a human donor with Susac syndrome. The sample comprised CD4+ T cells from PBMCs. V and J are TRBV12-3 or TRBV12-4 and TRBJ1-5; TRBD1 agrees at 9 bases. The CDR3 is CASSFNRGPYSNQPQHF. In DNA, the CDR3 is TGTGCCAGCAGTTTCAACAGGGGGCCATATAGCAATCAGCCCCAGCATTTT.